This T cell receptor beta chain was recorded in a study of CD8 T cells in ankylosing spondylitis. Study-wide findings and caveats: Those disease-linked clones were CD8+; they were also relatively rare in peripheral blood. Matched ankylosing spondylitis synovial fluid reportedly showed significant enrichment of disease-linked clones.

This clonotype appeared many times. What it binds is unknown. This CDR3 has 14 residues. Germline lookup yields CDR1 MNHNS and CDR2 SASEGT. V trimming: 3 bases; J trimming: 7 bases; junction bases outside the gene matches: 8. TCRdb independently ran MiXCR on the 5' RACE reads; one entry per CDR3 protein. The data hold about 69,000 distinct CDR3 sequences, with roughly 5% observed a single time. The TCR comes from a male donor with ankylosing spondylitis or in good health (not recorded which). This sequence joins TRBV6-1 and TRBJ2-5; TRBD1 matches 7 bases. The material sequenced was blood, either unsorted or a sorted T cell fraction (not recorded which). The CDR3 loop is CASSDIDRVGTQYF. The CDR3 nucleotides read TGTGCCAGCAGTGATATTGACAGGGTCGGGACCCAGTACTTC.